The table lists the clone carrying this T cell receptor beta chain with a few counts. As yet, its antigen is unknown. The data were taken from a study of T cells after yellow fever vaccination. Study-level information: The SMART-Seq v4 Ultra Low Input method served to prepare the low-cell-number fractions. The study, taken as a whole, reports: Some clonotypes, a small share, were shared between CD4 and CD8 compartments.

The CDR3 contains 13 residues. Germline trimming cut 5 bases from V and 0 bases from J; bases unmatched to any gene: 0. CDR1 MNHEY and CDR2 SVGAGI come from the germline V gene. 5'RACE template switching produced TCR cDNA carrying a universal primer site and UMIs. TCRdb reprocessed the 5' RACE reads via MiXCR and lists one record per CDR3 protein. The top ten clones hold about a third of a sample with 150,000 to 200,000 distinct CDR3 sequences, roughly a tenth of them seen once. The sequence came from a man younger than 35 who received the YFV17D yellow fever vaccine. This sample comprised CD8+ T cells sorted from PBMCs, obtained 45 days after the yellow fever booster vaccination. The gene calls are TRBV6-5 and TRBJ2-7, with TRBD2 matching over 8 bases. CDR3 amino acids: CASSGTSSYEQYF. In nucleotides, the CDR3 is TGTGCCAGCAGTGGGACTAGCTCCTACGAGCAGTACTTC.